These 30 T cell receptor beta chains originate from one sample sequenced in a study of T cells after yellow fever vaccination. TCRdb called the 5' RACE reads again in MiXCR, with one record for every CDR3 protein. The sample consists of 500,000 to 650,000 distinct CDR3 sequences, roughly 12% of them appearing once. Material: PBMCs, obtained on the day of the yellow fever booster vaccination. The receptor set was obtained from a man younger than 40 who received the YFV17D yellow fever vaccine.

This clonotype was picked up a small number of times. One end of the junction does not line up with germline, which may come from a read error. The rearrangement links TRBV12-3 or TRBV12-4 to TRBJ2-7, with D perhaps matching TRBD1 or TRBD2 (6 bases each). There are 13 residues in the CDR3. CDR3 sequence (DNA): TGTGCCAGCAGTTTAAATTGGAGGGGACAACCGAAGTTC. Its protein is CASSLNWRGQPKF.

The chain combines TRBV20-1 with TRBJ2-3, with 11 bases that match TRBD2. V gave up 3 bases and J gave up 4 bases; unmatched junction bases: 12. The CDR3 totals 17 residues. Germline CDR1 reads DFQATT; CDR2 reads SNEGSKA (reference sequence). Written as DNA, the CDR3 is TGCAGTGCTAGGCTCGAGACCCCTAGCGGGAGGTCAGATACGCAGTATTTT. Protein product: CSARLETPSGRSDTQYF.

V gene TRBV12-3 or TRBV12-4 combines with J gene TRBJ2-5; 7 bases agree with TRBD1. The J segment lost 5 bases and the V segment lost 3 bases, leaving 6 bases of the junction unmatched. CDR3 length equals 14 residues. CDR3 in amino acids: CASSLNRGSETQYF. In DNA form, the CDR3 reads TGTGCCAGCAGTTTGAACAGGGGCTCGGAGACCCAGTACTTC.

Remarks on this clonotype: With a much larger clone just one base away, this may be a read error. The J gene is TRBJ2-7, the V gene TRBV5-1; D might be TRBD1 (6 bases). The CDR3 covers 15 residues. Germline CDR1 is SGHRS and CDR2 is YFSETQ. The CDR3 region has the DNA TGCGCCAACAGCTCAACCCGGGACACTCCCTACGAGCAGTACTTC. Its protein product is CANSSTRDTPYEQYF.

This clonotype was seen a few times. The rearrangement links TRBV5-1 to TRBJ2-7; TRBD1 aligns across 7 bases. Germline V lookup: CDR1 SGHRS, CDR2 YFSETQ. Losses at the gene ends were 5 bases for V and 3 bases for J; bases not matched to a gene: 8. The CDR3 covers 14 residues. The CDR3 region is CASRHPDRNYEQYF. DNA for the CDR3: TGCGCCAGCAGACACCCGGACAGGAACTACGAGCAGTACTTC.

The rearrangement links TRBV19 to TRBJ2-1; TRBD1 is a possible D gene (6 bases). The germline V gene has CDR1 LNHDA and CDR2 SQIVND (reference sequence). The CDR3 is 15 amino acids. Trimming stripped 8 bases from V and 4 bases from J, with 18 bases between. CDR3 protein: CASAQFRDKYNEQFF. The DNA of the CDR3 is TGTGCCAGTGCACAGTTTCGGGACAAGTACAATGAGCAGTTCTTC. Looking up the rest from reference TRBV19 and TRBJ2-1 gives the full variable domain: DGGITQSPKYLFRKEGQNVTLSCEQNLNHDAMYWYRQDPGQGLRLIYYSQIVNDFQKGDIAEGYSVSREKKESFPLTVTSAQKNPTAFYLCASAQFRDKYNEQFFGPGTRLTVL.

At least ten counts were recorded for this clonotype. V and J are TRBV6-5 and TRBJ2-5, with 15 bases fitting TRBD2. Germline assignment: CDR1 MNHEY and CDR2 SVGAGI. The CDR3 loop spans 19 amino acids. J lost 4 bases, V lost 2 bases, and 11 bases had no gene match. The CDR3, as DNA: TGTGCCAGCAGTTACCCGACCCCGGGACTAGCGGGAGGCGGAGAGACCCAGTACTTC. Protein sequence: CASSYPTPGLAGGGETQYF.

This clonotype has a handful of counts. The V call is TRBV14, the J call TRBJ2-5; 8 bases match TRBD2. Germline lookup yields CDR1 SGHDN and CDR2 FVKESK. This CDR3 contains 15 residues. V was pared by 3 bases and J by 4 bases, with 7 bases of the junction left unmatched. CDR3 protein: CASSHRAGRGETQYF. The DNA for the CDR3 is TGTGCCAGCAGCCATCGGGCCGGGAGGGGAGAGACCCAGTACTTC.

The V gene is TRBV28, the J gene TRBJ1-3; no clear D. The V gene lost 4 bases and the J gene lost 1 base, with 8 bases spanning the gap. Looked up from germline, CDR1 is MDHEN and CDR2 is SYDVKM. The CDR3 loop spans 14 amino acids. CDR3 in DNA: TGTGCCAGCAGTTCAACGAGGTCTGGAAACACCATATATTTT. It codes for CASSSTRSGNTIYF.

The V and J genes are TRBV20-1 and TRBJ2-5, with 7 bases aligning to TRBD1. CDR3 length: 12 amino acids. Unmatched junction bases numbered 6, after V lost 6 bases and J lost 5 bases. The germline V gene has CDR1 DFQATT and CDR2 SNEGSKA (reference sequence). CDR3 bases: TGCAGTGCAGCCCAGACAGGGGAGACCCAGTACTTC. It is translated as CSAAQTGETQYF.

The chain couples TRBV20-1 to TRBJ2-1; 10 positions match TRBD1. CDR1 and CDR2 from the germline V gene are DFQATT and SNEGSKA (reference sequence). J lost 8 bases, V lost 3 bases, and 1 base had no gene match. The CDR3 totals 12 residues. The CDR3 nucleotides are TGCAGTGCTAGGGACAGGGGGTATGAGCAGTTCTTC. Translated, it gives CSARDRGYEQFF.

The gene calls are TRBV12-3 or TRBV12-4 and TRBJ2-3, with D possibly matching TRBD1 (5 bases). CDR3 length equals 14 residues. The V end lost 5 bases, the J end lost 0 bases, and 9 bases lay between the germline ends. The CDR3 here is CASSRTTSTDTQYF. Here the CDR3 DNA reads TGTGCCAGCAGTAGGACAACTAGCACAGATACGCAGTATTTT.

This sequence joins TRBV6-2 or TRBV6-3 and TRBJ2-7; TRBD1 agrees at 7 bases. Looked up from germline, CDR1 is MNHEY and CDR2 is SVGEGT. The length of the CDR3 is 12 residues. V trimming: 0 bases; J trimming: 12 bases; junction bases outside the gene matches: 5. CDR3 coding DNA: TGTGCCAGCAGTTACTCCGGGACAGCAGGGTACTTC. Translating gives CASSYSGTAGYF.

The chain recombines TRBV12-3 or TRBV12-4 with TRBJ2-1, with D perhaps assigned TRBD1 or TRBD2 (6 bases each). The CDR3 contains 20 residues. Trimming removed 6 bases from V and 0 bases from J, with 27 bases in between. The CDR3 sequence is CASSRTSAGHILSSYNEQFF. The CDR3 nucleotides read TGTGCCAGCAGCCGAACCTCCGCGGGACATATACTGAGCTCCTACAATGAGCAGTTCTTC.

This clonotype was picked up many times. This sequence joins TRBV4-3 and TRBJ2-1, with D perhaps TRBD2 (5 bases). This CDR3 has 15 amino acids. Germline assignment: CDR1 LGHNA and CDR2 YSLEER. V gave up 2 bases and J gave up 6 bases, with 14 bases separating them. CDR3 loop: CASSQPPWAGNEQFF. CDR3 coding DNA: TGCGCCAGCAGCCAACCCCCTTGGGCGGGCAATGAGCAGTTCTTC.

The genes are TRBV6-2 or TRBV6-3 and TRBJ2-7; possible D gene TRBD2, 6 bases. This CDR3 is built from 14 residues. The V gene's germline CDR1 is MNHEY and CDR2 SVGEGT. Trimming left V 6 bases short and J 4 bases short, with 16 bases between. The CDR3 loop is CASSGTPAVYEQYF. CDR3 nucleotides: TGTGCCAGCAGCGGGACTCCAGCAGTATACGAGCAGTACTTC.

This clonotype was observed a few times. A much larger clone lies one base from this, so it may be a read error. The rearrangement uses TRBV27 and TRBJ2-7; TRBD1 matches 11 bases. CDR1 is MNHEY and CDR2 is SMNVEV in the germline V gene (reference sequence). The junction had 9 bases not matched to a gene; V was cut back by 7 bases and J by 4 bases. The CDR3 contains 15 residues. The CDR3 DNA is TGTGCCAGCACTACCCGGGACAGGGGGTCTTACGAGCAGTACTTC. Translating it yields CASTTRDRGSYEQYF.

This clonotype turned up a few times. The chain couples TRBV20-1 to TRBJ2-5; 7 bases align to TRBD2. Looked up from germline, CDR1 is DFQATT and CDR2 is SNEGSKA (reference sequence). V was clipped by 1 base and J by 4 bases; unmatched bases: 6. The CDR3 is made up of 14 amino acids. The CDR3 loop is CSARGGPGGETQYF. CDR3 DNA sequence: TGCAGTGCTAGAGGGGGCCCGGGGGGAGAGACCCAGTACTTC.

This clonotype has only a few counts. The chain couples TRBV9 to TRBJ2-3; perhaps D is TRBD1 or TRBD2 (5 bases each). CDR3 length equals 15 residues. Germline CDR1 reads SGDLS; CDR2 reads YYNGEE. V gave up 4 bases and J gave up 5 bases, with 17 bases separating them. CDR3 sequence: CASSPWGRREDTQYF. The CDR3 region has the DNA TGTGCCAGCAGCCCTTGGGGGAGAAGGGAAGATACGCAGTATTTT.

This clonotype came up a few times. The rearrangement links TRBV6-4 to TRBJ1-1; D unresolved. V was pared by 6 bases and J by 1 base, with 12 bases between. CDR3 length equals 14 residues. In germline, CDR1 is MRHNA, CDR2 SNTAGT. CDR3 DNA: TGTGCCAGCAGCCCGACGGTTGCGAACACTGAAGCTTTCTTT. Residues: CASSPTVANTEAFF.

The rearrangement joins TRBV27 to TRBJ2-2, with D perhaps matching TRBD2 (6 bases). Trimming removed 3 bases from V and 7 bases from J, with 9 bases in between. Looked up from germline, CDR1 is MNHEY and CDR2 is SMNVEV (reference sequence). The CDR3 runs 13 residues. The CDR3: CASSLARGGELFF. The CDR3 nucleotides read TGTGCCAGCAGTTTGGCGCGGGGCGGGGAGCTGTTTTTT.

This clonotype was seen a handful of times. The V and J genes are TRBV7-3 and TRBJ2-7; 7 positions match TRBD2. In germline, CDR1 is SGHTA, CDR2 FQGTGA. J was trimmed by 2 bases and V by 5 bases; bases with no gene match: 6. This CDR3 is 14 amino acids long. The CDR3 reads CASSSGTLTYEQYF. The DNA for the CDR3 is TGTGCCAGCAGCAGCGGGACGTTAACCTACGAGCAGTACTTC.

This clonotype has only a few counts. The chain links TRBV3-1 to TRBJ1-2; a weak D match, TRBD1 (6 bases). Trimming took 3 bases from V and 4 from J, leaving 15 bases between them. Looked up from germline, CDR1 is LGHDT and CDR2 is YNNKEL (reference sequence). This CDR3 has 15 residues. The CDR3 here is CASSHNRGLFYGYTF. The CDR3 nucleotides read TGTGCCAGCAGCCATAATCGGGGGCTTTTCTATGGCTACACCTTC.

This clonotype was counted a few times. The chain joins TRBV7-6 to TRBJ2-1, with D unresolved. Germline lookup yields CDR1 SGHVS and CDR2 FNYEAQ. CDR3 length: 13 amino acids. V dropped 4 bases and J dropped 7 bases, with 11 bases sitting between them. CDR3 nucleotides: TGTGCCAGCAGCTCGGAGATCAGGAATGAGCAGTTCTTC. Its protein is CASSSEIRNEQFF.

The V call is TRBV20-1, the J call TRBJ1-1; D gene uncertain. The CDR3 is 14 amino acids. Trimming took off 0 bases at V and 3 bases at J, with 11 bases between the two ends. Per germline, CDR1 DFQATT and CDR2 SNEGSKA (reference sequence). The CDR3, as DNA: TGCAGTGCTAGAGATGGTAGTGAATACACTGAAGCTTTCTTT. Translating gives CSARDGSEYTEAFF.

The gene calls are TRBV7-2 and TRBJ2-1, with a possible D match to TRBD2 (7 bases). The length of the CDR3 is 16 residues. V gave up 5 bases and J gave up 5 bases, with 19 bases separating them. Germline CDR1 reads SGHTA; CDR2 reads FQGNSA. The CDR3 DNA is TGTGCCAGCAGCCCTCGGGGGGCCACGGGGGACAATGAGCAGTTCTTC. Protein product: CASSPRGATGDNEQFF.

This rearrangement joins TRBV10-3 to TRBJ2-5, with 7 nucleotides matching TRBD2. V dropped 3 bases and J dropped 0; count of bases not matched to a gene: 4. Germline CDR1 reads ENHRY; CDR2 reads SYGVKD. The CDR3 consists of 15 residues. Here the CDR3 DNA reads TGTGCCATCAGTGACGAGGGAGGGTACCAAGAGACCCAGTACTTC. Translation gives CAISDEGGYQETQYF.

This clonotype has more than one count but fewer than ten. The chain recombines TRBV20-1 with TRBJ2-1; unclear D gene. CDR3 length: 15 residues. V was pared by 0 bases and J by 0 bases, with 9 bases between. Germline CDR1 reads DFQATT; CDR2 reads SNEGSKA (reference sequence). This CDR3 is CSARDVRSSYNEQFF. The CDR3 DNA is TGCAGTGCTAGAGATGTCAGGAGCTCCTACAATGAGCAGTTCTTC.

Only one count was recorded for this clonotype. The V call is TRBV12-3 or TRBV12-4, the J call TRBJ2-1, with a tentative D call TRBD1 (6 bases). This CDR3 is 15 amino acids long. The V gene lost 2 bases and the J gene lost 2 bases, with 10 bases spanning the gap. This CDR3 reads CASSLPGVPYNEQFF. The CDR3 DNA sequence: TGTGCCAGCAGTTTACCAGGGGTACCCTACAATGAGCAGTTCTTC.

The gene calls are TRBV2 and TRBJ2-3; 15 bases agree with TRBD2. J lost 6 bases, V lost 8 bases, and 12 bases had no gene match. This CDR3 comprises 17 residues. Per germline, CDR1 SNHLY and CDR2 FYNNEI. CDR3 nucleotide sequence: TGTGCCAGCGGAACGACCTGGACTAGCGGGGGGGTGGATACGCAGTATTTT. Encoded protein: CASGTTWTSGGVDTQYF. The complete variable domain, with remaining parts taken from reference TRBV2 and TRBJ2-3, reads EPEVTQTPSHQVTQMGQEVILRCVPISNHLYFYWYRQILGQKVEFLVSFYNNEISEKSEIFDDQFSVERPDGSNFTLKIRSTKLEDSAMYFCASGTTWTSGGVDTQYFGPGTRLTVL.